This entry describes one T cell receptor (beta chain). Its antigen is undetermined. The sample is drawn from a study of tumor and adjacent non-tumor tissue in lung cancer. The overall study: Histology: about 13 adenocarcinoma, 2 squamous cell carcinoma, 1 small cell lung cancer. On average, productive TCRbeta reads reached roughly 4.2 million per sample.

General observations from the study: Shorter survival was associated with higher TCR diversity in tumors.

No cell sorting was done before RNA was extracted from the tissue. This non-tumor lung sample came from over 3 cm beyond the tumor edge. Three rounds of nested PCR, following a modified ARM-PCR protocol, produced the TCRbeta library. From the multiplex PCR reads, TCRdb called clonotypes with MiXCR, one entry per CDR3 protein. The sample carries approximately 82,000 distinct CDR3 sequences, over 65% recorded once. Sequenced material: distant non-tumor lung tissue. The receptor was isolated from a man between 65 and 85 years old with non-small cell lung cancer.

The CDR3 loop is CASSELTGNSTDTQYF. In DNA, the CDR3 is TGCGCCAGCAGTGAGTTAACAGGGAACAGCACAGATACGCAGTATTTT. The rearrangement links TRBV10-1 to TRBJ2-3; weak D call: TRBD1 (6 bases). Germline loops: CDR1 WNHNN, CDR2 SYGVQD (reference sequence). This CDR3 is built from 16 residues. Trimming removed 1 base at V and 0 bases at J, with 11 bases between.